Shown below are 6 T cell receptor beta chains from a single sample sequenced in a study of CD8 T cells in Susac syndrome. Random hexamers were used to reverse transcribe an amount of about 0.5 to 1 ug RNA. TCRdb re-analysed the immunoSEQ multiplex PCR reads in MiXCR, keeping a single row per CDR3 protein. The profile shows about 180,000 distinct CDR3 sequences, approximately 95% of them singletons. Sequencing was performed on CD4+ T cells from PBMCs. These receptors were collected from a human donor with multiple sclerosis.

The J gene is TRBJ1-1, the V gene TRBV30, with unresolved D. The CDR3 has 8 residues. The germline V gene has CDR1 GTSNPN and CDR2 SVGIG (reference sequence). V was trimmed by 7 bases and J by 11 bases, leaving 8 bases between them. CDR3 loop: CASGRAFF. CDR3 nucleotides: TGTGCCTCCGGACGGGCTTTCTTT. Full variable domain (outside the CDR3, taken from reference TRBV30 and TRBJ1-1): SQTIHQWPATLVQPVGSPLSLECTVEGTSNPNLYWYRQAAGRGLQLLFYSVGIGQISSEVPQNLSASRPQDRQFILSSKKLLLSDSGFYLCASGRAFFGQGTRLTVV.

This clonotype was picked up one time. The genes are TRBV20-1 and TRBJ1-2; D is undetermined. V lost 0 bases and J lost 3, with 5 bases in between. Germline CDR1 and CDR2: DFQATT and SNEGSKA (reference sequence). This CDR3 comprises 12 residues. The CDR3 bases are TGCAGTGCTAGAGAAGGAGACTATGGCTACACCTTC. It translates to CSAREGDYGYTF.

The V gene is TRBV5-1, the J gene TRBJ1-2, with a possible D match to TRBD1 (5 bases). Germline V gives CDR1 SGHRS, CDR2 YFSETQ. The V and J ends lost 0 bases and 4 bases respectively, with 13 bases between them. This CDR3 has 15 residues. CDR3 amino acids: CASSLASGGAYGYTF. In DNA, the CDR3 is TGCGCCAGCAGCTTGGCATCAGGAGGGGCCTATGGCTACACCTTC.

J is TRBJ2-6 and V is TRBV15; no definite D call. The CDR3 consists of 17 residues. The V end lost 3 bases, the J end lost 1 base, and 13 bases lay between the germline ends. The germline CDR1 and CDR2 sequences are LNHNV and YYDKDF (reference sequence). CDR3 amino acids: CATSSGLGKSGANVLTF. In DNA form, the CDR3 reads TGTGCCACCAGCAGTGGGCTGGGGAAGTCTGGGGCCAACGTCCTGACTTTC.

The chain links TRBV5-1 to TRBJ1-2; tentatively, D is TRBD1 (6 bases). Germline V gene lookup returns CDR1 SGHRS and CDR2 YFSETQ. The CDR3 has 13 amino acids. Trimming removed 7 bases from V and 2 bases from J, with 12 bases in between. CDR3 region: CASSQGTNYGYTF. The CDR3 coding sequence is TGCGCCAGCTCACAGGGAACCAACTATGGCTACACCTTC.

The gene calls are TRBV5-1 and TRBJ2-1, with D possibly matching TRBD2 (6 bases). Deletions cut 0 bases from V and 7 bases from J, with 29 bases between. CDR1 and CDR2 from the germline V gene are SGHRS and YFSETQ. This CDR3 has 20 residues. This CDR3 reads CASSLATVILRGTLVNEQFF. The CDR3 DNA is TGCGCCAGCAGCTTGGCTACGGTTATCTTGCGGGGAACGCTCGTTAATGAGCAGTTCTTC.